What follows is one TCR beta chain and its context. The data originate from a study of blood T cell repertoires in COVID-19. In the study overall: Specimens from acute and convalescent COVID-19 originated in the United States, Italy and Spain.

The CDR3 is 16 amino acids. Germline lookup yields CDR1 LGHDT and CDR2 YNNKEL (reference sequence). Unmatched junction bases numbered 11, after V lost 4 bases and J lost 2 bases. Some clones are missing from TCRdb's copy, which holds only in-frame ones; the method was immunoSEQ multiplex PCR. The sample carries over 95,000 clones, about 85% recorded once. The sequencing sample was made of peripheral blood. The chain recombines TRBV3-1 (or the pseudogene TRBV3-2) with TRBJ2-7, with 7 bases aligning to TRBD1. This clonotype originated in a middle-aged man with acute or convalescent COVID-19. CDR3 sequence (DNA): TGTGCCAGCAGCCCAAACGACGGGACAGAGCCCTACGAGCAGTACTTC. As protein: CASSPNDGTEPYEQYF.